Below are 27 T cell receptor beta chains sequenced from a single sample in a study of T cell therapy after organ transplantation. This table comes from immunoSEQ multiplex PCR, and its TCRdb copy is limited to in-frame clones, with some not included. The sample consists of about 20,000 clones, about four fifths of them appearing once. Antigens of these TCRs are unknown. Stated time point: 20-29 weeks after completion of therapy. The sample was CD8+ T cells from blood, taken after autologous CMV-specific T cell therapy. The receptors were sampled from a human patient who had received a solid organ transplant and had CMV disease. Some T cells may be provided by the graft donor.

The J gene is TRBJ2-2, the V gene TRBV25-1; TRBD2 matches 12 bases. In germline, CDR1 is MGHDK, CDR2 SYGVNS. Germline trimming cut 7 bases from V and 6 bases from J; bases unmatched to any gene: 9. The CDR3 consists of 16 residues. The CDR3 region has the DNA TGTGCCAGCATCGGGGCTAGCGGGGGGGCACCCGGGGAGCTGTTTTTT. Translated: CASIGASGGAPGELFF.

The CDR3 loop is CASSAQVNQPQHF. In DNA form, the CDR3 reads TGTGCCAGCTCGGCGCAGGTCAATCAGCCCCAGCATTTT. This rearrangement joins TRBV28 to TRBJ1-5; D ambiguous. This CDR3 has 13 amino acids. The V and J ends lost 8 bases and 3 bases respectively, with 11 bases between them. The V gene's germline CDR1 is MDHEN and CDR2 SYDVKM. Together with reference TRBV28 and TRBJ1-5, the CDR3 gives the full variable domain: DVKVTQSSRYLVKRTGEKVFLECVQDMDHENMFWYRQDPGLGLRLIYFSYDVKMKEKGDIPEGYSVSREKKERFSLILESASTNQTSMYLCASSAQVNQPQHFGDGTRLSIL.

The gene calls are TRBV6-1 and TRBJ1-1; maybe TRBD1 (5 bases). V was trimmed by 7 bases and J by 0 bases, leaving 12 bases between them. The CDR3 is made up of 14 amino acids. CDR1 is MNHNS and CDR2 is SASEGT in the germline V gene. CDR3 nucleotides: TGTGCCAGCAACCTCAGGGCCTTGAACACTGAAGCTTTCTTT. It yields the protein CASNLRALNTEAFF.

The V call is TRBV10-3, the J call TRBJ2-7; tentatively, D is TRBD2 (6 bases). The germline CDR1 and CDR2 sequences are ENHRY and SYGVKD. V was clipped by 4 bases and J by 4 bases, with 11 bases between them. The CDR3 consists of 13 residues. The CDR3 DNA follows: TGTGCCATCAGTGCTGGGGGAGGATACGAGCAGTACTTC. It encodes CAISAGGGYEQYF.

The genes are TRBV28 and TRBJ1-5, with 8 bases aligning to TRBD1. Germline V gene sequence: CDR1 MDHEN, CDR2 SYDVKM. With V trimmed by 5 bases and J by 1 base, 7 bases remained unmatched. The CDR3 totals 16 residues. In DNA form, the CDR3 reads TGTGCCAGCAGTCTCCAACGGACAGGGAGCAATCAGCCCCAGCATTTT. Protein product: CASSLQRTGSNQPQHF.

This chain connects TRBV5-6 to TRBJ2-1; 7 bases line up with TRBD1. V shed 3 bases, J shed 10 bases, and the junction held 1 base outside the gene matches. The CDR3 is 11 residues long. Per the germline V gene, CDR1 is SGHDT and CDR2 is YYEEEE. The CDR3 region has the DNA TGTGCCAGCAGCTCGGACAGGGAGCAGTTCTTC. It specifies CASSSDREQFF.

This sequence joins TRBV15 and TRBJ1-5, with D unresolved. Trimming pared 0 bases from V and 0 bases from J, leaving 15 bases between. CDR1 LNHNV and CDR2 YYDKDF come from the germline V gene (reference sequence). CDR3 length: 18 amino acids. Here the CDR3 DNA reads TGTGCCACCAGCAGAGAGGTATGGGAGGCTTATAGCAATCAGCCCCAGCATTTT. It translates to CATSREVWEAYSNQPQHF.

This clone was detected once. This chain connects TRBV21-1 to TRBJ2-7. TRBV21-1 is listed as a pseudogene. The CDR3 covers 10 residues. CDR3 in amino acids: CGLRKYEQYF. As DNA, the CDR3 is TGCGGCCTTAGGAAATACGAGCAGTACTTC.

The count of this clone is one. This chain uses TRBV6-5 with TRBJ2-3; possible D gene TRBD2, 5 bases. This CDR3 is built from 15 residues. Germline-derived CDR1 and CDR2 are MNHEY and SVGAGI. The ends were cut back, 5 bases at V and 4 bases at J, with 16 bases in the middle. DNA for the CDR3: TGTGCCAGCAGTATCCTGGGCGGGCCTGCAGATACGCAGTATTTT. It specifies CASSILGGPADTQYF.

The chain joins TRBV20-1 to TRBJ1-2; the D is unclear. The V gene's germline CDR1 is DFQATT and CDR2 SNEGSKA (reference sequence). V was clipped by 6 bases and J by 4 bases, with 6 bases between them. The CDR3 sequence is 10 residues long. CDR3 coding DNA: TGCAGTGCAGATCCCTATGGCTACACCTTC. It yields the protein CSADPYGYTF.

The gene calls are TRBV9 and TRBJ2-7; no definite D call. The CDR3 contains 13 residues. The ends were cut back, 0 bases at V and 8 bases at J, with 12 bases in the middle. CDR1 is SGDLS and CDR2 is YYNGEE in the germline V gene. The DNA of the CDR3 is TGTGCCAGCAGCGTAGCTACGTGGGCGAAGCAGTACTTC. It specifies CASSVATWAKQYF.

By share, this clone ranks as medium-sized. The chain links TRBV5-1 to TRBJ2-3; 7 bases line up with TRBD1. The CDR3 covers 15 residues. The ends lost 1 base at V and 0 bases at J; junction bases unmatched: 2. Germline CDR1 SGHRS, CDR2 YFSETQ. This CDR3 is CASSLWDSSTDTQYF. The CDR3 bases are TGCGCCAGCAGCTTGTGGGACAGTAGCACAGATACGCAGTATTTT.

This clone was counted a single time. The gene calls are TRBV4-1 and TRBJ1-2; TRBD1 might be the D (6 bases). The CDR3 runs 17 residues. V was clipped by 7 bases and J by 0 bases, with 21 bases between them. Germline CDR1 and CDR2: MGHRA and YSYEKL. Here the CDR3 DNA reads TGCGCCAGCACCCTCGGGTTCACAGGGCCTACTAACTATGGCTACACCTTC. It codes for CASTLGFTGPTNYGYTF.

The V gene is TRBV6-5, the J gene TRBJ2-7; 7 bases align to TRBD2. V gave up 11 bases and J gave up 3 bases; unmatched junction bases: 4. There are 11 residues in the CDR3. Germline loops: CDR1 MNHEY, CDR2 SVGAGI. CDR3 in amino acids: CACGGNYEQYF. The CDR3 bases are TGTGCCTGCGGGGGTAACTACGAGCAGTACTTC.

The rearrangement joins TRBV27 to TRBJ1-4; weak D call: TRBD1 (5 bases). The V gene's germline CDR1 is MNHEY and CDR2 SMNVEV (reference sequence). The CDR3 runs to 12 residues. V gave up 3 bases and J gave up 11 bases, with 10 bases separating them. CDR3 nucleotide sequence: TGTGCCAGCAGTTTTCCCGGGGGGAAACTGTTTTTT. Translation gives CASSFPGGKLFF. The whole variable domain, remainder taken from reference TRBV27 and TRBJ1-4, is EAQVTQNPRYLITVTGKKLTVTCSQNMNHEYMSWYRQDPGLGLRQIYYSMNVEVTDKGDVPEGYKVSRKEKRNFPLILESPSPNQTSLYFCASSFPGGKLFFGSGTQLSVL.

The chain links TRBV11-2 to TRBJ1-5; the D is unclear. This CDR3 contains 15 residues. The germline CDR1 and CDR2 sequences are SGHAT and FQNNGV. Trimming left V 4 bases short and J 4 bases short, with 14 bases between. CDR3 nucleotides: TGTGCCAGCAGCTCCGATTGGGATTTAAATCAGCCCCAGCATTTT. Amino acids: CASSSDWDLNQPQHF.

The chain employs TRBV7-9 and TRBJ2-5; D unclear. Looked up from germline, CDR1 is SEHNR and CDR2 is FQNEAQ (reference sequence). Trimming removed 4 bases from V and 5 bases from J, with 11 bases in between. There are 13 residues in the CDR3. Here the CDR3 reads CASSSERVETQYF. The CDR3, as DNA: TGTGCCAGCAGCTCAGAACGGGTGGAGACCCAGTACTTC.

The gene calls are TRBV30 and TRBJ1-1; tentatively, D is TRBD1 (5 bases). Germline CDR1 reads GTSNPN; CDR2 reads SVGIG (reference sequence). This CDR3 is built from 14 residues. V lost 2 bases, J lost 4 bases, and 14 bases lay in between. The CDR3 here is CAWSRGLGGTEAFF. The CDR3 DNA sequence: TGTGCCTGGAGTAGAGGGTTGGGGGGCACTGAAGCTTTCTTT.

This sequence joins TRBV19 and TRBJ1-1; the match to TRBD1 covers 11 bases. This CDR3 has 15 amino acids. Germline V gene lookup returns CDR1 LNHDA and CDR2 SQIVND (reference sequence). V lost 5 bases to trimming and J lost 4 bases; unmatched junction nucleotides: 6. In nucleotides, the CDR3 is TGTGCCAGTAGTTTTCGGACAGGGGGCTTCACTGAAGCTTTCTTT. This translates into CASSFRTGGFTEAFF.

V and J are TRBV7-2 and TRBJ2-7; D is undetermined. Germline CDR1 and CDR2: SGHTA and FQGNSA. The V and J ends lost 5 bases and 2 bases respectively, with 10 bases between them. CDR3 size: 13 residues. The CDR3, as DNA: TGTGCCAGCAGCCCGGTACATACCTACGAGCAGTACTTC. Its protein is CASSPVHTYEQYF.

This clone was observed once. The chain couples TRBV13 to TRBJ2-2, with D hard to call. V lost 2 bases, J lost 1 base, and 5 bases lay in between. Germline V gene data show CDR1 as PRHDT and CDR2 as FYEKMQ (reference sequence). The CDR3 spans 14 residues. CDR3 bases: TGTGCCAGCAGCTTATTCGGGAACACCGGGGAGCTGTTTTTT. Residues: CASSLFGNTGELFF. The variable domain in full, completed from reference TRBV13 and TRBJ2-2, reads AAGVIQSPRHLIKEKRETATLKCYPIPRHDTVYWYQQGPGQDPQFLISFYEKMQSDKGSIPDRFSAQQFSDYHSELNMSSLELGDSALYFCASSLFGNTGELFFGEGSRLTVL.

The V gene is TRBV29-1, the J gene TRBJ2-5; TRBD1 might be the D (6 bases). The CDR3 has 13 residues. Between the trimmed V and J ends, which lost 8 bases and 2 bases, there was a span of 15 bases. CDR1 and CDR2 from the germline V gene are SQVTM and ANQGSEA. The CDR3 reads CSLGRGRQETQYF. CDR3 DNA: TGCAGCCTAGGCAGGGGTCGACAAGAGACCCAGTACTTC.

The V and J genes are TRBV20-1 and TRBJ2-7, with 7 bases identical to TRBD2. V lost 3 bases and J lost 11; bases outside the gene matches: 7. Germline-derived CDR1 and CDR2 are DFQATT and SNEGSKA (reference sequence). There are 11 residues in the CDR3. CDR3 DNA sequence: TGCAGTGCTAGGCCCCCGGGGGGAGAGTACTTC. As protein: CSARPPGGEYF.

The chain has TRBV19 and TRBJ2-7; TRBD2 matches 10 bases. Looked up from germline, CDR1 is LNHDA and CDR2 is SQIVND (reference sequence). The CDR3 totals 14 residues. The J segment lost 3 bases and the V segment lost 3 bases, leaving 2 bases of the junction unmatched. The CDR3 spells CASSMGTSVYEQYF. The CDR3 DNA reads as TGTGCCAGTAGTATGGGGACTAGCGTCTACGAGCAGTACTTC.

The rearrangement uses TRBV19 and TRBJ1-1; TRBD1 matches at 9 bases. This CDR3 region has 14 residues. CDR1 and CDR2 (germline): LNHDA, SQIVND (reference sequence). The J segment lost 3 bases and the V segment lost 5 bases, leaving 4 bases of the junction unmatched. In nucleotides, the CDR3 is TGTGCCAGTAGTTACGGACAGGGGTACACTGAAGCTTTCTTT. Translation gives CASSYGQGYTEAFF. Full variable domain (rest looked up from reference TRBV19 and TRBJ1-1): DGGITQSPKYLFRKEGQNVTLSCEQNLNHDAMYWYRQDPGQGLRLIYYSQIVNDFQKGDIAEGYSVSREKKESFPLTVTSAQKNPTAFYLCASSYGQGYTEAFFGQGTRLTVV.

In its sample, this clone was seen once. This chain uses TRBV27 with TRBJ2-5; TRBD1 is a possible D gene (5 bases). The CDR3 spans 13 residues. Trimming took 4 bases from V and 7 from J, leaving 13 bases between them. Germline V lookup: CDR1 MNHEY, CDR2 SMNVEV (reference sequence). The CDR3 coding sequence is TGTGCCAGCAGTTCCACATCCCAGGGGACCCAGTACTTC. Amino acid sequence: CASSSTSQGTQYF.

This chain connects TRBV5-8 to TRBJ2-3, with D possibly being TRBD1 or TRBD2 (5 bases each). The CDR3 is 15 residues long. Germline assignment: CDR1 SGHTS and CDR2 YDEGEE. Trimming took 6 bases from V and 0 from J, leaving 14 bases between them. CDR3 DNA: TGTGCCAGCACCCCAGGGAGCTGGAGCACAGATACGCAGTATTTT. Translation gives CASTPGSWSTDTQYF. The full variable domain, completed using reference TRBV5-8 and TRBJ2-3, is EAGVTQSPTHLIKTRGQQATLRCSPISGHTSVYWYQQALGLGLQFLLWYDEGEERNRGNFPPRFSGRQFPNYSSELNVNALELEDSALYLCASTPGSWSTDTQYFGPGTRLTVL.